The clone carrying this TCR beta chain was observed at least ten times. Its target is not known. These data come from a study of metastatic and nonmetastatic thyroid tumors. The overall study: Repertoire data that came from the blood and tumor or nodule tissue of malignant and benign thyroid patients were compared.

Original processing notes: CDR3 was compared across clinicopathological groups, and the resulting differences were used to build a distant-metastasis classifier for papillary thyroid cancer. With MiXCR, TCRdb reprocessed the PCR reads. TCRdb, not the original authors, processed these V and J calls. Altogether around 27,000 clones are present, 23% being singletons, with the ten largest covering 2.4%. General study findings and limits: The study reportedly found significantly higher TCR beta diversity in malignant thyroid tumors than benign nodules, in blood and tumor.

CDR1 is MDHEN and CDR2 is SYDVKM in the germline V gene. Trimming at V came to 5 bases and at J to 4 bases, leaving 5 bases not matched to a gene. This CDR3 has 14 residues. The entire patient cohort was treatment-naive prior to thyroid surgery. The sequencing input was blood. This chain uses TRBV28 with TRBJ2-1; the match to TRBD2 covers 7 bases. The TCR originated in a female donor with papillary thyroid cancer or a benign thyroid nodule (not recorded which). Some clones in this sample may be carry-over from other donors' samples. CDR3 bases: TGTGCCAGCAGTCCCGCTAGCGGTTACAATGAGCAGTTCTTC. Translating it yields CASSPASGYNEQFF. Filled out from reference TRBV28 and TRBJ2-1, the complete variable domain reads DVKVTQSSRYLVKRTGEKVFLECVQDMDHENMFWYRQDPGLGLRLIYFSYDVKMKEKGDIPEGYSVSREKKERFSLILESASTNQTSMYLCASSPASGYNEQFFGPGTRLTVL.